The source of this T cell receptor (beta chain) is a study of blood T cells in healthy people across ages. Study overall: The template switching approach captured approximately one barcoded beta molecule for every two T cells.

The donors, healthy Caucasians from Russia, were aged about 6 to 90. This CDR3 contains 14 residues. Germline values: CDR1 SGHRS, CDR2 YFSETQ. The germline V and J ends were trimmed by 0 bases and 6 bases, with 12 bases remaining between them. This clonotype was detected a few times. Its antigen is unknown. Study-wide findings and caveats: Older age went with lower TCR beta diversity per million T cells, in a roughly linear way.

A second PCR of about 6 to 11 cycles used a sample-barcoded 5' primer and a J-beta primer mix. Samples each returned at least 2.5 million CDR3-containing paired-end reads. TCRdb passed the 5' RACE reads through MiXCR, listing each CDR3 protein once. The sample shows roughly 1,500,000 distinct CDR3 sequences, almost 35% of them seen only once. The chain recombines TRBV5-1 with TRBJ1-2; tentative D call: TRBD1 (5 bases). The receptor was isolated from a woman in her 30s in good health. Sequenced sample: blood. Written as DNA, the CDR3 is TGCGCCAGCAGCTTGGGGGGCGCGGGAAATGGCTACACCTTC. This encodes CASSLGGAGNGYTF.